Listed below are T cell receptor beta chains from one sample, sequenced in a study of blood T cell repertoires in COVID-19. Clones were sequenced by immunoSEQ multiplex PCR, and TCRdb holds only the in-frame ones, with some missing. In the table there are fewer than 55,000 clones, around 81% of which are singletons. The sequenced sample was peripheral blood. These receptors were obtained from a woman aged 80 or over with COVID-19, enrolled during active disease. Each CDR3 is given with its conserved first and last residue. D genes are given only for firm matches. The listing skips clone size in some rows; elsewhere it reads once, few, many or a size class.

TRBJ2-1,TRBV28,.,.,TGTGCCACCAGGGGAGGTGAGCAGTTCTTC,CATRGGEQFF
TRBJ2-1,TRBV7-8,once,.,TGTGCCAGCAGCCCCCGGTTTTTCGATGAGCAGTTCTTC,CASSPRFFDEQFF
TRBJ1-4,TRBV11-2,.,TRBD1,TGTGCCAGCAGCTTAGATCGATACAGGGGAAATGAAAAACTGTTTTTT,CASSLDRYRGNEKLFF
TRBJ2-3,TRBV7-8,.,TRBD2,TGTGCCAGCAGTCCTATCGGGGGGACCGCAGATACGCAGTATTTT,CASSPIGGTADTQYF
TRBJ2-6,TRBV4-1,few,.,TGCGCCAGCAGCCAAAGTCCCGGCTTGGGGCAATCTGGGGCCAACGTCCTGACTTTC,CASSQSPGLGQSGANVLTF
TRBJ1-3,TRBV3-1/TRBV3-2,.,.,TGTGCCAGCAGCCAAGAGGCAGGCCTCGGAAACACCATATATTTT,CASSQEAGLGNTIYF
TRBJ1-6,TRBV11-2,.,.,TGTGCCAGCAGCTACGGGAGACAAGGGACACCCCTCCACTTT,CASSYGRQGTPLHF
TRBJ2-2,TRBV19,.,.,TGTGCCAGTACCAAATACACCGGGGAGCTGTTTTTT,CASTKYTGELFF
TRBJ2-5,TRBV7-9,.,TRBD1,TGTGCCAGCAGCCTAGGACAGGGACAAGAGACCCAGTACTTC,CASSLGQGQETQYF
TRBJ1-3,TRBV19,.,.,TGTGCCACCAGTAATTGGGCAGCTGGAAACACCATATATTTT,CATSNWAAGNTIYF